The 6 T cell receptor beta chains presented below share a single source sample, sequenced in a study of beta chain features in type 1 diabetes. Broader study findings: Patients with Type 1 diabetes showed moderately but significantly shorter TCRB CDR3s in all four CD4+ subsets.

The authors reverse transcribed all of the isolated RNA, so sequencing captured expressed TCRB transcripts. Sequencing was performed with immunoSEQ multiplex PCR; in TCRdb, only in-frame clones are kept and a portion is missing. Of around 250,000 clones in the sample, over 11% are singletons; the top ten hold 0.019%. These receptors' targets are unknown. Sequenced material: naive CD4+ T cells from blood. These receptors were collected from a man aged 30-40 years with type 1 diabetes.

The sample holds a few counts of this clone. The rearrangement links TRBV29-1 to TRBJ1-5, with 10 bases matching TRBD1. Germline V gives CDR1 SQVTM, CDR2 ANQGSEA. This CDR3 has 13 amino acids. Trimming removed 7 bases from V and 9 bases from J; junction bases left unmatched: 9. Here the CDR3 reads CSASTGGLGPQHF. DNA of the CDR3: TGCAGCGCCTCGACAGGGGGCCTAGGGCCCCAGCATTTT.

This chain connects TRBV29-1 to TRBJ1-1, with unresolved D. Germline CDR1 and CDR2: SQVTM and ANQGSEA. V dropped 4 bases and J dropped 5 bases, with 8 bases sitting between them. The CDR3 extends over 11 amino acids. CDR3 sequence reads: CSVVPRTEAFF. CDR3 coding DNA: TGCAGCGTTGTGCCTAGGACTGAAGCTTTCTTT.

This clone was observed a few times. This sample includes further DNA sequences coding for the same CDR3. The chain joins TRBV6-1 to TRBJ2-1; D is possibly TRBD2 (6 bases). The V and J ends lost 6 bases and 1 base respectively, with 7 bases between them. This CDR3 region has 13 residues. Germline assignment: CDR1 MNHNS and CDR2 SASEGT. CDR3 residues: CASRGGSYNEQFF. The DNA of the CDR3 is TGTGCCAGCAGGGGGGGATCCTACAATGAGCAGTTCTTC.

The table lists this clone with a few counts. CDR3 sequence reads: CASSRRGYNEQFF. The CDR3 DNA reads TGTGCCAGCAGCCGCCGGGGGTACAATGAGCAGTTCTTC. The chain combines TRBV5-6 with TRBJ2-1; TRBD2 is a possible D gene (6 bases). Trimming pared 4 bases from V and 4 bases from J, leaving 9 bases between. This CDR3 is built from 13 residues. Looked up from germline, CDR1 is SGHDT and CDR2 is YYEEEE.

V and J are TRBV7-9 and TRBJ1-1; TRBD1 agrees at 8 bases. This CDR3 has 16 amino acids. Unmatched junction bases numbered 9, after V lost 5 bases and J lost 1 base. Germline V gene lookup returns CDR1 SEHNR and CDR2 FQNEAQ (reference sequence). The CDR3 coding sequence is TGTGCCAGCAGCGAGTCGGACAGGGCGCCGAACACTGAAGCTTTCTTT. Translation: CASSESDRAPNTEAFF.

The chain couples TRBV7-2 to TRBJ1-2; D is undetermined. There are 13 residues in the CDR3. With 4 bases removed from V and 7 bases from J, the gap between germline ends came to 13 bases. CDR1 SGHTA and CDR2 FQGNSA come from the germline V gene. The CDR3 DNA follows: TGTGCCAGCAGCTCATCTCTAGTGGGTGGCTACACCTTC. It translates to CASSSSLVGGYTF.